The subject of this entry is one TCR beta chain. The antigen remains unidentified. The authors reverse transcribed roughly 0.5 to 1 ug RNA with random hexamers. TCRdb called the immunoSEQ multiplex PCR reads again in MiXCR, with one record for every CDR3 protein. The sample has 150,000 to 200,000 distinct CDR3 sequences, around nine tenths seen once. Sequencing of TCR beta was performed on blood CD8+ T cells and on blood CD4+ T cells. The CDR3 is 15 residues long. The V and J ends lost 1 base and 2 bases, in that order; junction bases with no gene match: 3. Germline V gives CDR1 SGHAT, CDR2 FQNNGV. The data were taken from a study of CD8 T cells in Susac syndrome. Study results and limitations: Clonal expansion was missing from Susac syndrome CD4+ T cell repertoires. As acknowledged by the study, its TCR sequencing and HLA analysis included a relatively small number of individuals.

Source material: CD4+ T cells from PBMCs. V usage is TRBV11-2 and J usage is TRBJ2-7; 9 bases fit TRBD2. The receptor's source is a human donor with Susac syndrome. The CDR3 region has the DNA TGTGCCAGCAGCTTAGGGACTAGCGCAACCTACGAGCAGTACTTC. Translating it yields CASSLGTSATYEQYF.